Listed here are 22 T cell receptor beta chains from one sample, sequenced in a study of shared clonotypes between healthy human individuals. The table came from immunoSEQ multiplex PCR; TCRdb's copy has only in-frame clones and leaves some out. Here the sample spans around 2,000,000 clones, over 85% being singletons. Sequences were obtained from naive CD4+ T cells sorted from blood. Subset meaning: CD45RA+ positively selected. The source of these receptors is a man in his late teens or twenties in good health.

This clone has only one observation. The genes are TRBV5-6 and TRBJ1-1, with D unresolved. V was clipped by 2 bases and J by 11 bases, with 16 bases between them. The CDR3 covers 13 residues. From germline, CDR1 is SGHDT and CDR2 YYEEEE. The CDR3 here is CASSLSLIFRAFF. In DNA form, the CDR3 reads TGTGCCAGCAGCTTATCATTGATCTTTCGGGCTTTCTTT.

This clone was detected once. Here the CDR3 reads CAISDGQGTDTQYF. In DNA form, the CDR3 reads TGTGCCATCAGTGACGGACAGGGCACAGATACGCAGTATTTT. The gene calls are TRBV10-3 and TRBJ2-3; 7 bases align to TRBD1. This CDR3 is 14 amino acids long. The germline gives CDR1 ENHRY, CDR2 SYGVKD. V trimming: 3 bases; J trimming: 1 base; junction bases outside the gene matches: 1.

This sequence joins TRBV27 and TRBJ2-1; 9 bases are a match to TRBD2. J gave up 7 bases and V 3 bases, and 10 bases lay outside the gene matches. Germline V gene lookup returns CDR1 MNHEY and CDR2 SMNVEV (reference sequence). The length of the CDR3 is 16 residues. The CDR3 here is CASSFGGLAGPNEQFF. The CDR3 DNA sequence: TGTGCCAGCAGTTTTGGAGGGCTAGCGGGGCCAAATGAGCAGTTCTTC.

The CDR3 DNA is TGTGCCAGCAGCGTAGTCGGCAGGGGTGGTGAAGCTTTCTTT. Translation: CASSVVGRGGEAFF. This chain joins TRBV9 and TRBJ1-1; D is perhaps TRBD1 (6 bases). This CDR3 is 14 amino acids long. Germline values: CDR1 SGDLS, CDR2 YYNGEE. V lost 0 bases and J 7 bases, leaving 13 bases between the germline ends.

This clone was recorded a few times. The CDR3 nucleotides are TGTGCCAGCAGTTATGCAGGGAGTGATGGCTACACCTTC. Protein sequence: CASSYAGSDGYTF. The rearrangement uses TRBV6-6 and TRBJ1-2; a possible D gene is TRBD1 (5 bases). CDR3 length equals 13 residues. CDR1 and CDR2 (germline): MNHNY, SVGAGI (reference sequence). With 3 bases removed from V and 6 bases from J, the gap between germline ends came to 11 bases.

The chain employs TRBV6-5 and TRBJ2-7; D remains ambiguous. Germline values: CDR1 MNHEY, CDR2 SVGAGI. The CDR3 totals 11 residues. V shed 5 bases and J shed 6 bases, with 8 bases lying between them. The CDR3 DNA reads TGTGCCAGCAGTCGTGACTGCGAGCAGTACTTC. Translation: CASSRDCEQYF.

The V gene is TRBV7-2, the J gene TRBJ1-1, with 10 bases identical to TRBD1. Germline CDR1 reads SGHTA; CDR2 reads FQGNSA. V dropped 7 bases and J dropped 5; count of bases not matched to a gene: 4. This CDR3 contains 13 residues. The CDR3 nucleotides are TGTGCCAGCAAGACAGGGGGCAGGACTGAAGCTTTCTTT. Protein sequence: CASKTGGRTEAFF.

The V gene is TRBV5-6, the J gene TRBJ1-4; 9 bases align to TRBD1. V shed 2 bases, J shed 8 bases, and the junction held 4 bases outside the gene matches. The CDR3 is 14 amino acids. Germline V lookup: CDR1 SGHDT, CDR2 YYEEEE. CDR3 amino acids: CASSFNRGQEKLFF. The CDR3 region has the DNA TGTGCCAGCAGCTTTAACAGGGGGCAAGAAAAACTGTTTTTT.

This chain links TRBV10-2 with TRBJ1-6; 7 nucleotides agree with TRBD1. CDR1 WSHSY and CDR2 SAAADI come from the germline V gene. The ends lost 6 bases at V and 6 bases at J; junction bases unmatched: 5. CDR3 length: 14 amino acids. The CDR3 loop reads CASRRDSFNSPLHF. DNA of the CDR3: TGCGCCAGCAGACGGGACAGCTTTAATTCACCCCTCCACTTT.

This chain connects TRBV5-4 to TRBJ2-3; D ambiguous. Trimming took 1 base from V and 3 from J, leaving 6 bases between them. From germline, CDR1 is SGHNT and CDR2 YYREEE (reference sequence). This CDR3 region has 13 residues. The CDR3 loop is CASSLPRTDTQYF. CDR3 nucleotide sequence: TGTGCCAGCAGCTTGCCCAGAACAGATACGCAGTATTTT.

V and J are TRBV7-3 and TRBJ2-1; D perhaps matches TRBD1 (6 bases). Germline CDR1 reads SGHTA; CDR2 reads FQGTGA. This CDR3 is 14 amino acids long. The V end was cut by 5 bases, the J end by 5 bases, with 13 bases between. Here the CDR3 reads CASSPRSGDNEQFF. CDR3 nucleotides: TGTGCCAGCAGCCCTCGGTCAGGGGACAATGAGCAGTTCTTC. The whole variable domain, remainder taken from reference TRBV7-3 and TRBJ2-1, is GAGVSQTPSNKVTEKGKYVELRCDPISGHTALYWYRQSLGQGPEFLIYFQGTGAADDSGLPNDRFFAVRPEGSVSTLKIQRTERGDSAVYLCASSPRSGDNEQFFGPGTRLTVL.

The chain couples TRBV6-5 to TRBJ2-7; 7 bases match TRBD2. The CDR3 is 13 amino acids. V lost 10 bases, J lost 0 bases, and 6 bases stayed unmatched. Per the germline V gene, CDR1 is MNHEY and CDR2 is SVGAGI. DNA for the CDR3: TGTGCCACCTTTAGCGGGTCCTCCTACGAGCAGTACTTC. Translated: CATFSGSSYEQYF.

This clone was counted once. This chain links TRBV19 with TRBJ1-1, with D uncertain. V shed 2 bases and J shed 1 base, with 8 bases lying between them. The CDR3 length is 14 residues. Germline CDR1 is LNHDA and CDR2 is SQIVND (reference sequence). The chain's CDR3 is CASSILSRNTEAFF. CDR3 sequence (DNA): TGTGCCAGTAGTATACTTAGTAGGAACACTGAAGCTTTCTTT.

The rearrangement joins TRBV6-1 to TRBJ1-1, with D perhaps matching TRBD1 (5 bases). CDR3 length: 17 amino acids. In germline, CDR1 is MNHNS, CDR2 SASEGT. V shed 1 base and J shed 1 base, with 16 bases lying between them. Here the CDR3 DNA reads TGTGCCAGCAGTGAAGATGTTTGGGTCAGGGAGAACACTGAAGCTTTCTTT. This codes for CASSEDVWVRENTEAFF.

The J gene is TRBJ1-2, the V gene TRBV19; TRBD1 matches 8 bases. The CDR3 is made up of 14 amino acids. V was clipped by 4 bases and J by 3 bases; unmatched bases: 4. From germline, CDR1 is LNHDA and CDR2 SQIVND (reference sequence). The CDR3 region has the DNA TGTGCCAGTAGTACAGGACAGGGCCACTATGGCTACACCTTC. This encodes CASSTGQGHYGYTF. The full variable domain, with the rest looked up from reference TRBV19 and TRBJ1-2, is DGGITQSPKYLFRKEGQNVTLSCEQNLNHDAMYWYRQDPGQGLRLIYYSQIVNDFQKGDIAEGYSVSREKKESFPLTVTSAQKNPTAFYLCASSTGQGHYGYTFGSGTRLTVV.

The rearrangement links TRBV30 to TRBJ2-3; no clear D. V shed 0 bases and J shed 0 bases, with 16 bases lying between them. This CDR3 contains 17 residues. The germline CDR1 and CDR2 sequences are GTSNPN and SVGIG (reference sequence). The CDR3 DNA reads as TGTGCCTGGAGTGTAGTTAGGTCCCACCCTAGCACAGATACGCAGTATTTT. This gives the protein CAWSVVRSHPSTDTQYF. The full variable domain, with the rest looked up from reference TRBV30 and TRBJ2-3, is SQTIHQWPATLVQPVGSPLSLECTVEGTSNPNLYWYRQAAGRGLQLLFYSVGIGQISSEVPQNLSASRPQDRQFILSSKKLLLSDSGFYLCAWSVVRSHPSTDTQYFGPGTRLTVL.

This chain uses TRBV7-2 with TRBJ2-7; 9 bases are shared with TRBD1. J lost 5 bases, V lost 1 base, and 9 bases had no gene match. The CDR3 is 16 residues long. Germline CDR1 SGHTA, CDR2 FQGNSA. For the CDR3, the DNA is TGTGCCAGCAGCTTAGGAACCGGACAGGGGTTCAACGAGCAGTACTTC. Encoded protein: CASSLGTGQGFNEQYF.

V gene TRBV7-9 combines with J gene TRBJ2-3; 7 nucleotides line up with TRBD1. This CDR3 has 15 residues. After removal of 3 bases from V and 0 bases from J, the junction contained 3 bases not matched to a gene. Germline V gene lookup returns CDR1 SEHNR and CDR2 FQNEAQ (reference sequence). CDR3 sequence (DNA): TGTGCCAGCAGCTTCCCAGGGGGTAGCACAGATACGCAGTATTTT. Translation gives CASSFPGGSTDTQYF.

This chain uses TRBV2 with TRBJ1-5; 11 nucleotides agree with TRBD1. This CDR3 has 14 amino acids. From germline, CDR1 is SNHLY and CDR2 FYNNEI. V shed 7 bases, J shed 6 bases, and the junction held 5 bases outside the gene matches. CDR3 nucleotide sequence: TGTGCCAGCACCTGGACAGGGGGCCCTCAGCCCCAGCATTTT. This gives the protein CASTWTGGPQPQHF. Looking up the rest from reference TRBV2 and TRBJ1-5 gives the full variable domain: EPEVTQTPSHQVTQMGQEVILRCVPISNHLYFYWYRQILGQKVEFLVSFYNNEISEKSEIFDDQFSVERPDGSNFTLKIRSTKLEDSAMYFCASTWTGGPQPQHFGDGTRLSIL.

CDR3 in amino acids: CASSPRGDEQYF. CDR3 bases: TGTGCCAGCAGCCCCCGAGGGGACGAGCAGTACTTC. The chain uses TRBV6-5 and TRBJ2-7; TRBD1 or TRBD2 may be the D gene (5 bases each). CDR3 length: 12 amino acids. The germline gives CDR1 MNHEY, CDR2 SVGAGI. Trimming took off 6 bases at V and 5 bases at J, with 11 bases between the two ends.

The chain employs TRBV7-6 and TRBJ2-1, with a possible D match to TRBD1 (6 bases). The CDR3 is 15 residues long. V was clipped by 0 bases and J by 3 bases, with 9 bases between them. The germline V gene encodes CDR1 SGHVS and CDR2 FNYEAQ. The CDR3 sequence is CASSLATGFYNEQFF. CDR3 nucleotides: TGTGCCAGCAGCTTAGCGACAGGATTCTACAATGAGCAGTTCTTC.

The table lists this clone with a count of one. The J gene is TRBJ1-1, the V gene TRBV18, with 10 bases that match TRBD1. Per germline, CDR1 KGHSH and CDR2 LQKENI. V lost 0 bases to trimming and J lost 9 bases; unmatched junction nucleotides: 10. The CDR3 is 16 residues long. The CDR3 DNA follows: TGTGCCAGCTCACCACCGAACCAAGACAGGGGGCTCAAAGCTTTCTTT. Its protein is CASSPPNQDRGLKAFF. Full variable domain (remainder filled in from reference TRBV18 and TRBJ1-1): NAGVMQNPRHLVRRRGQEARLRCSPMKGHSHVYWYRQLPEEGLKFMVYLQKENIIDESGMPKERFSAEFPKEGPSILRIQQVVRGDSAAYFCASSPPNQDRGLKAFFGQGTRLTVV.